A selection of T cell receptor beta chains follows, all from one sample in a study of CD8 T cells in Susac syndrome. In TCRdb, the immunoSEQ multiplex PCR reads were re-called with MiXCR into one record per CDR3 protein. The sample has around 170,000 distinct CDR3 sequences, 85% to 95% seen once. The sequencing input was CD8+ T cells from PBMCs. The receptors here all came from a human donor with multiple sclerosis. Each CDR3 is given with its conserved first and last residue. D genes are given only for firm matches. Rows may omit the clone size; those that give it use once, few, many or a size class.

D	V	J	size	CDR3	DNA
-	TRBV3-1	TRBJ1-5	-	CASSQSGTPNQPQHF	TGTGCCAGCAGCCAATCCGGGACACCCAATCAGCCCCAGCATTTT
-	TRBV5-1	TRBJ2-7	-	CASSSIYSYEQYF	TGCGCCAGCAGCTCCATTTACTCCTACGAGCAGTACTTC
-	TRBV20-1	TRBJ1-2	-	CSACQGLYGYTF	TGCAGTGCTTGTCAAGGGCTGTATGGCTACACCTTC
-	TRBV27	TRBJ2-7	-	CASSPPNRDHEQYF	TGTGCCAGCAGCCCTCCGAACAGGGACCACGAGCAGTACTTC
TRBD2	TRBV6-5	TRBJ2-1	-	CASSAGEYNEQFF	TGTGCCAGCAGTGCGGGAGAATACAATGAGCAGTTCTTC
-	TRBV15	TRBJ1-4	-	CATSDAKVINEKLFF	TGTGCCACCTCGGATGCTAAGGTTATCAATGAAAAACTGTTTTTT
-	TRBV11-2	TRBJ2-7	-	CASSLSSDEQYF	TGTGCCAGCAGCTTGAGTAGCGACGAGCAGTACTTC
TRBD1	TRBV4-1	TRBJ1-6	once	CASSQEGTGRISPLHF	TGCGCCAGCAGCCAAGAAGGGACAGGGAGAATTTCACCCCTCCACTTT
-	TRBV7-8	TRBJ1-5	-	CASSIRVRELQPQHF	TGTGCCAGCAGTATAAGGGTCAGGGAGCTTCAGCCCCAGCATTTT
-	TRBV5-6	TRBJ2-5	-	CASSPQENTQETQYF	TGTGCCAGCAGCCCACAGGAGAATACCCAAGAGACCCAGTACTTC
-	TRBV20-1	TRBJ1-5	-	CSARVGPQPGQPQHF	TGCAGTGCTAGAGTAGGTCCACAGCCAGGTCAGCCCCAGCATTTT
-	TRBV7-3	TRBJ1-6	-	CASSHLGTDSPLHF	TGTGCCAGCAGCCATTTGGGGACGGATTCACCCCTCCACTTT
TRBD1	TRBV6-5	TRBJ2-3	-	CASSYTGTGLDTQYF	TGTGCCAGCAGCTATACAGGGACAGGGCTAGATACGCAGTATTTT
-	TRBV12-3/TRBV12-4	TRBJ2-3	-	CASSPLLTSTDTQYF	TGTGCCAGCAGTCCCCTCCTGACTAGCACAGATACGCAGTATTTT
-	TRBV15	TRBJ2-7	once	CATSKGRSDRQYEQYF	TGTGCCACCAGCAAGGGACGTAGTGATAGGCAGTACGAGCAGTACTTC
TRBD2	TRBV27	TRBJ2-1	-	CASSLLAGVNEQFF	TGTGCCAGCAGTTTATTAGCGGGAGTTAATGAGCAGTTCTTC
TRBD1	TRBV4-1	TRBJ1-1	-	CASSRTRQGNTEAFF	TGCGCCAGCAGCCGCACCAGACAGGGGAACACTGAAGCTTTCTTT
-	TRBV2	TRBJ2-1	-	CASGQSDVEQFF	TGTGCCAGCGGACAGTCTGATGTTGAGCAGTTCTTC
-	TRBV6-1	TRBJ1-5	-	CASMDSWGGSNQPQHF	TGTGCCAGCATGGACTCTTGGGGGGGGTCCAATCAGCCCCAGCATTTT
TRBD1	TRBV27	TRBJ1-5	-	CASSLSGTGVQPQHF	TGTGCCAGCAGTTTATCCGGGACAGGAGTTCAGCCCCAGCATTTT
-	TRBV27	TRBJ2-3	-	CASSSPPGSPDTQYF	TGTGCCAGCAGTTCACCCCCAGGGAGTCCAGATACGCAGTATTTT
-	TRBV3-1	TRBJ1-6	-	CASSRYRETVSPLHF	TGTGCCAGCAGCCGATACAGGGAGACGGTCTCACCCCTCCACTTT
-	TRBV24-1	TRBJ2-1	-	CATGTSGAQFF	TGTGCCACCGGGACTTCGGGAGCCCAGTTCTTC
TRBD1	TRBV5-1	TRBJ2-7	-	CASSYVTGVEQYF	TGCGCCAGCAGCTACGTGACAGGGGTCGAGCAGTACTTC
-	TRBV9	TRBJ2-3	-	CASSVVGAYTDTQYF	TGTGCCAGCAGCGTAGTAGGGGCCTACACAGATACGCAGTATTTT
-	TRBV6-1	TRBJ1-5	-	CASSPDRSFNQPQHF	TGTGCCAGCAGCCCCGACAGGTCCTTCAATCAGCCCCAGCATTTT
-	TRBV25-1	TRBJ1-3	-	CASSDGDTIYF	TGTGCCAGCAGTGATGGGGACACCATATATTTT
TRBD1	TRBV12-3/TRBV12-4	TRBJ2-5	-	CASSPGQGLGETQYF	TGTGCCAGCAGTCCGGGACAGGGTCTGGGGGAGACCCAGTACTTC
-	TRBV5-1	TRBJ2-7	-	CASSFFEDGAYEQYF	TGCGCCAGCAGCTTCTTTGAGGACGGAGCCTACGAGCAGTACTTC
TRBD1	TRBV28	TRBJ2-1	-	CASSSRTGIGSSYNEQFF	TGTGCCAGCAGTAGCAGGACAGGGATAGGGAGCTCCTACAATGAGCAGTTCTTC
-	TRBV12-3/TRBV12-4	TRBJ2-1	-	CASSSPRPGGGQFF	TGTGCCAGCAGTTCCCCCCGACCTGGAGGGGGACAGTTCTTC
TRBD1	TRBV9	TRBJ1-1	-	CASSVGQGTLNTEAFF	TGTGCCAGCAGCGTCGGACAGGGGACCCTGAACACTGAAGCTTTCTTT
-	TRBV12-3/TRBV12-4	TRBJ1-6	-	CASSSDGAGSPLHF	TGTGCCAGCAGTTCCGACGGGGCTGGTTCACCCCTCCACTTT
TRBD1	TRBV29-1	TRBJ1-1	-	CSGGTGDTEAFF	TGCAGCGGGGGTACAGGGGACACTGAAGCTTTCTTT
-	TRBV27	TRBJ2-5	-	CASSLETQYF	TGTGCCAGCAGTTTGGAGACCCAGTACTTC
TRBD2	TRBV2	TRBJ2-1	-	CASTGPPTPSGGLYNEQFF	TGTGCCAGCACCGGGCCTCCAACACCAAGCGGGGGCCTATACAATGAGCAGTTCTTC
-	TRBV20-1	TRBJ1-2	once	CSARDPREVYGYTF	TGCAGTGCTAGAGATCCTCGTGAGGTCTATGGCTACACCTTC
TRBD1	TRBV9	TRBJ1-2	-	CASKGAGQGARGYTF	TGTGCCAGCAAAGGCGCGGGACAGGGGGCGCGAGGCTACACCTTC
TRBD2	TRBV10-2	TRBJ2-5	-	CASSERDAGGDKYF	TGCGCCAGCAGTGAGAGGGACGCGGGGGGCGACAAGTACTTC
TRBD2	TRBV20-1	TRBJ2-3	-	CSARGRTSGRLDTQYF	TGCAGTGCTAGAGGGCGGACTAGCGGGAGACTAGATACGCAGTATTTT
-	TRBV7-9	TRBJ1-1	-	CASSFEGNTEAFF	TGTGCCAGCAGCTTCGAGGGTAACACTGAAGCTTTCTTT
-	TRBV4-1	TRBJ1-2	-	CASSQVRGGYGYTF	TGCGCCAGCAGCCAAGTACGGGGTGGCTATGGCTACACCTTC
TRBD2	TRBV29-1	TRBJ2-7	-	CSVGASGDYEQYF	TGCAGCGTTGGGGCTAGCGGGGATTACGAGCAGTACTTC
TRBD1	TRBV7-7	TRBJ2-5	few	CASSPRDSQETQYF	TGTGCTAGCAGCCCCCGGGACAGCCAAGAGACCCAGTACTTC
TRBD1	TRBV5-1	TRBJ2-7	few	CASSGGQGSSYEQYF	TGCGCCAGCAGCGGTGGACAGGGCAGCTCCTACGAGCAGTACTTC
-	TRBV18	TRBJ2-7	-	CASSRGGTASYEQYF	TGTGCCAGCTCACGGGGCGGGACGGCCTCCTACGAGCAGTACTTC
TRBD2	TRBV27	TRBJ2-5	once	CASHSGRALETQYF	TGTGCCAGCCATAGCGGGAGGGCCCTGGAGACCCAGTACTTC
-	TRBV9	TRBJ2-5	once	CASSVVKRPQETQYF	TGTGCCAGCAGCGTAGTGAAGCGCCCACAAGAGACCCAGTACTTC
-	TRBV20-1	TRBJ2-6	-	CSARERGNLRNSGANVLTF	TGCAGTGCTAGAGAAAGAGGGAATCTACGAAACTCTGGGGCCAACGTCCTGACTTTC
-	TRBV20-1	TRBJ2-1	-	CSAAPNPQFF	TGCAGTGCCGCCCCCAATCCGCAGTTCTTC
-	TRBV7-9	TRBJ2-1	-	CASSLVSGIEREQFF	TGTGCCAGCAGCTTAGTTTCGGGTATAGAACGTGAGCAGTTCTTC
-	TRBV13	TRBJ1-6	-	CASSQLGELGYNSPLHF	TGTGCCAGCAGCCAGCTTGGGGAGCTGGGCTATAATTCACCCCTCCACTTT
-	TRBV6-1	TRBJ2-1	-	CASRNDRSTYNEQFF	TGTGCCAGCAGGAACGACAGAAGCACCTACAATGAGCAGTTCTTC
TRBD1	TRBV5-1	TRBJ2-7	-	CASSYRPTGNEQYF	TGCGCCAGCAGCTACCGCCCGACAGGGAACGAGCAGTACTTC